A selection of T cell receptor beta chains follows, all from one sample in a study of control samples from healthy donors and cancer patients. This table comes from immunoSEQ multiplex PCR, and its TCRdb copy is limited to in-frame clones, with some not included. The table records approximately 150,000 clones, about 91% of them present only once. The sequencing input was blood. The receptors stem from a man aged 25 to 45 in good health. CDR3s include the opening cysteine and the closing phenylalanine or tryptophan. A D gene is named only where the DNA matches it firmly. Where a row states a size, it is once, few, many or the class of an expanded clone; other rows omit it.

v_gene	abundance	len	j_gene	d_gene	CDR3nt	CDR3aa
TRBV10-2	-	13	TRBJ1-1	-	TGCGCCAGCAGTGAGTCGACGGGCGCTGAAGCTTTCTTT	CASSESTGAEAFF
TRBV3-1/TRBV3-2	-	15	TRBJ2-3	TRBD2	TGTGCCAGCAGCCGAGTAGCGGGGGGCACAGATACGCAGTATTTT	CASSRVAGGTDTQYF
TRBV24-1	few	16	TRBJ1-5	-	TGTGCCACCACTACACCCAGGGCGGAGAGCAATCAGCCCCAGCATTTT	CATTTPRAESNQPQHF
TRBV25-1	-	13	TRBJ1-2	-	TGTGCCAGCAGTAGCCCAGGATTCTATGGCTACACCTTC	CASSSPGFYGYTF
TRBV2	-	15	TRBJ2-1	-	TGTGCCAGCAGTGGGGGTTTGGGGCAGAGGGATGAGCAGTTCTTC	CASSGGLGQRDEQFF
TRBV10-2	once	14	TRBJ2-7	-	TGCGCCAGCAGCGGTCGTAGCGGATCCTACGAGCAGTACTTC	CASSGRSGSYEQYF
TRBV30	-	15	TRBJ2-7	TRBD2	TGTGCCTGGAGTGCCCCGCGGGGGGCTTACTACGAGCAGTACTTC	CAWSAPRGAYYEQYF
TRBV21-1	-	18	TRBJ1-5	-	TGTGCCAGCAGCAAAGATTCTGGGGGACAGGTTAGCAATCAGCCCCAGCATTTT	CASSKDSGGQVSNQPQHF
TRBV24-1	-	12	TRBJ1-1	-	TGTGCCACCAGTGACGTTAACACTGAAGCTTTCTTT	CATSDVNTEAFF
TRBV4-2	-	17	TRBJ2-3	-	TGTGCCAGCAGCCGTCAAAACCAGGCTAGCGCAACAGATACGCAGTATTTT	CASSRQNQASATDTQYF
TRBV10-2	few	19	TRBJ2-2	-	TGCGCCAGCAGTGAGTCGTTTCCCGGGCGCGAGAAAGGCACCGGGGAGCTGTTTTTT	CASSESFPGREKGTGELFF
TRBV29-1	-	15	TRBJ2-1	TRBD2	TGCAGCGTTGAAGCTACTAGCGGGGGGATGCGGGAGCAGTTCTTC	CSVEATSGGMREQFF
TRBV19	-	13	TRBJ2-3	TRBD2	TGTGCCAGTAGTATGGGGGGGATGGATACGCAGTATTTT	CASSMGGMDTQYF
TRBV7-9	once	13	TRBJ1-1	-	TGTGCCAGCAGCTTAGGACGCAACACTGAAGCTTTCTTT	CASSLGRNTEAFF
TRBV29-1	-	13	TRBJ1-1	-	TGCAGCGTTGTTGTGAGGGAATACACTGAAGCTTTCTTT	CSVVVREYTEAFF
TRBV7-8	-	17	TRBJ2-7	TRBD2	TGTGCCAGCAGCTTAAGGCTAGCGGGCATTAACTCCTACGAGCAGTACTTC	CASSLRLAGINSYEQYF
TRBV28	-	13	TRBJ2-7	-	TGTGCCAGCAGTTTGGGGCAGGGTACCGAGCAGTACTTC	CASSLGQGTEQYF
TRBV7-9	-	17	TRBJ1-1	TRBD1	TGTGCCAGCAGCTTAGTAGGGCCGACAGGGACGAACACTGAAGCTTTCTTT	CASSLVGPTGTNTEAFF
TRBV6-1	-	16	TRBJ1-5	TRBD1	TGTGCCAGCAGTGCTTACCGGGACAGAGTATCTCAGCCCCAGCATTTT	CASSAYRDRVSQPQHF
TRBV6-5	-	12	TRBJ2-7	-	TGTGCCAGCAGTCCCCCCGGCCCTTTTCAGTACTTC	CASSPPGPFQYF
TRBV6-5	-	13	TRBJ2-1	-	TGTGCCAGCAAAGTGGGTCGGCACAATGAGCAGTTCTTC	CASKVGRHNEQFF
TRBV6-5	few	15	TRBJ1-1	-	TGTGCCAGCAGGCGACAGGCGGACCAAAACACTGAAGCTTTCTTT	CASRRQADQNTEAFF
TRBV19	once	13	TRBJ2-1	-	TGTGCCAGTAGTATAGAAGGGCGCACTGAGCAGTTCTTC	CASSIEGRTEQFF
TRBV6-5	-	14	TRBJ2-7	-	TGTGCCAGCAGTTACTCGCGGGTTTCCTACGAGCAGTACTTC	CASSYSRVSYEQYF
TRBV14	-	15	TRBJ2-7	TRBD1	TGTGCCAGCAGCCAAGATCAGGGGGAAGACTACGAGCAGTACTTC	CASSQDQGEDYEQYF
TRBV6-1	-	18	TRBJ1-6	TRBD1	TGTGCCAGCAGTGAATGGGACAGAAGAGCGACCTATAATTCACCCCTCCACTTT	CASSEWDRRATYNSPLHF
TRBV27	-	14	TRBJ1-5	-	TGTGCCAGCAGTCGCGGGACGGTAAATCAGCCCCAGCATTTT	CASSRGTVNQPQHF
TRBV9	-	13	TRBJ1-4	-	TGTGCCAGCAGCGTATCAGGGAATGAAAAACTGTTTTTT	CASSVSGNEKLFF
TRBV19	-	15	TRBJ2-3	-	TGTGCCAGTAGTAGAACGGTGGCCAGCACAGATACGCAGTATTTT	CASSRTVASTDTQYF
TRBV7-9	-	15	TRBJ2-7	TRBD1	TGTGCCAGCAGCTTGGAACAGGGGGTCCAAAACGAGCAGTACTTC	CASSLEQGVQNEQYF
TRBV30	-	11	TRBJ1-2	-	TGTGCCTGGAGTGGATACGATGGCTACACCTTC	CAWSGYDGYTF
TRBV6-5	-	12	TRBJ1-1	TRBD1	TGTGCCAGCCAACAGGGGTTGACTGAAGCTTTCTTT	CASQQGLTEAFF
TRBV12-5	-	15	TRBJ2-3	TRBD2	TGTGCTAGTGGACTAGCGGGGGGAGTCGTTGATACGCAGTATTTT	CASGLAGGVVDTQYF
TRBV5-6	-	15	TRBJ2-7	-	TGTGCCAGCAGCTTGTCGCTAGGTTTCTCCTACGAGCAGTACTTC	CASSLSLGFSYEQYF
TRBV12-5	-	14	TRBJ2-3	-	TGTGCTAGTGGTTTGGCAGGTAGCACAGATACGCAGTATTTT	CASGLAGSTDTQYF
TRBV11-2	-	17	TRBJ2-2	TRBD2	TGTGCCAGCAGCCAGCACGGGGGGGCCGGAAACACCGGGGAGCTGTTTTTT	CASSQHGGAGNTGELFF
TRBV11-1	once	15	TRBJ2-7	TRBD2	TGTGCCAGCAGCTGGGGCGGGGGGAGCTCCTACGAGCAGTACTTC	CASSWGGGSSYEQYF
TRBV7-3	-	13	TRBJ2-1	-	TGTGCCAGCAGCTTATGGGACTCCAATGAGCAGTTCTTC	CASSLWDSNEQFF
TRBV27	-	13	TRBJ2-1	-	TGTGCCAGACAAGGGGGGGGCGTCGATGAGCAGTTCTTC	CARQGGGVDEQFF
TRBV2	-	14	TRBJ2-7	-	TGTGCCAGCAGTGAGGAGTTCGCTACCTACGAGCAGTACTTC	CASSEEFATYEQYF
TRBV5-4	once	16	TRBJ2-7	TRBD2	TGTGCCAGCAGCTTGGGGCGGGGGGGTTCCGCCTACGAGCAGTACTTC	CASSLGRGGSAYEQYF
TRBV11-2	once	16	TRBJ1-2	TRBD1	TGTGCCAGCAGCTCCCCCGGACAGGCGCCTAACTATGGCTACACCTTC	CASSSPGQAPNYGYTF
TRBV9	-	18	TRBJ2-6	TRBD1	TGTGCCAGCAGCGGGGGGACAGGGGGGCCCACTGGGGCCAACGTCCTGACTTTC	CASSGGTGGPTGANVLTF
TRBV5-6	-	15	TRBJ1-2	-	TGTGCCAGCAGCTTGGGGGTTACAGAATACTATGGCTACACCTTC	CASSLGVTEYYGYTF
TRBV19	-	18	TRBJ2-2	TRBD2	TGTGCCAGTAGTATAAAGTGGGCGGGGGGGGCCAGGACCGGGGAGCTGTTTTTT	CASSIKWAGGARTGELFF
TRBV30	-	15	TRBJ1-2	-	TGTGCCTGGAGTGTACTAAGGGGACTTAACTATGGCTACACCTTC	CAWSVLRGLNYGYTF
TRBV6-5	-	13	TRBJ1-2	-	TGTGCCAGCAGGCTGAGAGGGGTTGGTGGCTACACCTTC	CASRLRGVGGYTF
TRBV28	-	14	TRBJ1-2	TRBD1	TGTGCCAGCAGTAGACAGGGGGCAAACTATGGCTACACCTTC	CASSRQGANYGYTF
TRBV6-2/TRBV6-3	-	16	TRBJ1-2	TRBD1	TGTGCCAGCAGTTACTCAAAGGACAGGGGTAGCTATGGCTACACCTTC	CASSYSKDRGSYGYTF
TRBV7-8	once	16	TRBJ2-1	TRBD1	TGTGCCAGCAGCTTAAGCCTGGGACAGTTAGGGAATGAGCAGTTCTTC	CASSLSLGQLGNEQFF
TRBV28	-	14	TRBJ2-5	-	TGTGCCACATACCCAAGGGGGTACCAAGAGACCCAGTACTTC	CATYPRGYQETQYF
TRBV10-1	once	13	TRBJ2-2	-	TGCGCCAGCAGCCGGGATACGAACGGGGAGCTGTTTTTT	CASSRDTNGELFF